This TCR beta chain came from a study of identical twins. TCRdb re-called the 5' RACE reads through MiXCR, storing one row per CDR3 protein. The table has roughly 1.6 million distinct CDR3 sequences, about 31% seen once. Sequencing input: cord blood. The source is a newborn girl in good health.

The chain's CDR3 is CASSYTRTDGGRETQYF. The CDR3 bases are TGTGCCAGCAGTTACACTAGGACTGACGGGGGAAGAGAGACCCAGTACTTC. J is TRBJ2-5 and V is TRBV6-6; D might be TRBD2 (6 bases). The CDR3 covers 17 residues. The V and J ends lost 2 bases and 4 bases respectively, with 20 bases between them. The V gene's germline CDR1 is MNHNY and CDR2 SVGAGI (reference sequence).